These T cell receptor beta chains were read from a single sample in a study of blood T cell repertoires in COVID-19. Sequenced by immunoSEQ multiplex PCR; TCRdb stores in-frame clones only, minus some. The sample contains 90,000 to 100,000 clones, 65% to 90% of which appear only once. Source material: peripheral blood. These receptors were obtained from a man in his sixties with acute or convalescent COVID-19. CDR3s include the opening cysteine and the closing phenylalanine or tryptophan. The D gene is left open where the match is weak. Only part of the rows carry a size: once, few, many, or a class if the clone is expanded.

abundance: -; v_gene: TRBV4-1; j_gene: TRBJ2-2; d_gene: -; CDR3nt: TGCGCCAGCAGCCAAGATGTATATAGGGGTCGGAGGAACACCGGGGAGCTGTTTTTT; CDR3aa: CASSQDVYRGRRNTGELFF
abundance: -; v_gene: TRBV3-1/TRBV3-2; j_gene: TRBJ2-3; d_gene: -; CDR3nt: TGTGCCAGCAGCCCTTCTGGGGGGGGGCACGATACGCAGTATTTT; CDR3aa: CASSPSGGGHDTQYF
abundance: -; v_gene: TRBV5-1; j_gene: TRBJ1-5; d_gene: -; CDR3nt: TGCGCCAGCAGCTTGGGGACAGAAAATCAGCCCCAGCATTTT; CDR3aa: CASSLGTENQPQHF
abundance: -; v_gene: TRBV2; j_gene: TRBJ1-2; d_gene: TRBD1; CDR3nt: TGTGCCAGTTCGGATCAGGGGGCTTCAAGGCTAGGTGGCTACACCTTC; CDR3aa: CASSDQGASRLGGYTF
abundance: few; v_gene: TRBV6-6; j_gene: TRBJ1-2; d_gene: TRBD1; CDR3nt: TGTGCCAGCACTCCGGGACAGGGGGTTTATGGCTACACCTTC; CDR3aa: CASTPGQGVYGYTF
abundance: -; v_gene: TRBV28; j_gene: TRBJ1-2; d_gene: -; CDR3nt: TGTGCCAGCAGTGCGGACTCCTATAACTATGGCTACACCTTC; CDR3aa: CASSADSYNYGYTF
abundance: -; v_gene: TRBV5-4; j_gene: TRBJ1-1; d_gene: TRBD1; CDR3nt: TGTGCCAGCACACCAGGGGGACGGAACACTGAAGCTTTCTTT; CDR3aa: CASTPGGRNTEAFF
abundance: -; v_gene: TRBV3-1/TRBV3-2; j_gene: TRBJ2-5; d_gene: -; CDR3nt: TGTGCCAGCAGCCACAGGGGAAAGACCCAGTACTTC; CDR3aa: CASSHRGKTQYF
abundance: -; v_gene: TRBV2; j_gene: TRBJ1-3; d_gene: -; CDR3nt: TGTGCCAGCAGTGCGGGAAACACCATATATTTT; CDR3aa: CASSAGNTIYF
abundance: -; v_gene: TRBV28; j_gene: TRBJ1-4; d_gene: -; CDR3nt: TGTGCCAGCAGTTTAGGGGGGGAAGGTAATGAAAAACTGTTTTTT; CDR3aa: CASSLGGEGNEKLFF
abundance: -; v_gene: TRBV7-2; j_gene: TRBJ1-1; d_gene: -; CDR3nt: TGTGCCAGCAGCAATCAAGGGGGAACTGAAGCTTTCTTT; CDR3aa: CASSNQGGTEAFF
abundance: few; v_gene: TRBV7-4; j_gene: TRBJ2-7; d_gene: TRBD2; CDR3nt: TGTGCCAGCAGCTTACTAGCGGGCTACGAGCAGTACTTC; CDR3aa: CASSLLAGYEQYF
abundance: -; v_gene: TRBV5-4; j_gene: TRBJ1-5; d_gene: TRBD1; CDR3nt: TGTGCCAGCAGCTTGGATGTGGGACAGGGGGGTCAGCCCCAGCATTTT; CDR3aa: CASSLDVGQGGQPQHF
abundance: -; v_gene: TRBV6-1; j_gene: TRBJ2-5; d_gene: -; CDR3nt: TGTGCCAGCAGTGACGGAACAGGCGGCCAAGAGACCCAGTACTTC; CDR3aa: CASSDGTGGQETQYF
abundance: few; v_gene: TRBV7-6; j_gene: TRBJ1-3; d_gene: -; CDR3nt: TGTGCCAGCAGCTTGGTGGCAACCTCTGGAAACACCATATATTTT; CDR3aa: CASSLVATSGNTIYF
abundance: -; v_gene: TRBV12-5; j_gene: TRBJ1-3; d_gene: -; CDR3nt: TGTGCTAGTGCACGGAGCTCTGGAAACACCATATATTTT; CDR3aa: CASARSSGNTIYF
abundance: few; v_gene: TRBV18; j_gene: TRBJ1-2; d_gene: -; CDR3nt: TGTGCCAGCTCGTCTACGGGGGAAGGCTACACCTTC; CDR3aa: CASSSTGEGYTF
abundance: few; v_gene: TRBV9; j_gene: TRBJ1-2; d_gene: -; CDR3nt: TGTGCCAGCAGCGTCGGGGGGCGCAGCTATGGCTACACCTTC; CDR3aa: CASSVGGRSYGYTF
abundance: -; v_gene: TRBV2; j_gene: TRBJ1-5; d_gene: -; CDR3nt: TGTGCCAGCAGTTACCAGGTTAGCAATCAGCCCCAGCATTTT; CDR3aa: CASSYQVSNQPQHF
abundance: -; v_gene: TRBV27; j_gene: TRBJ2-2; d_gene: -; CDR3nt: TGTGCCAGCAGGACTTACACCGGGGAGCTGTTTTTT; CDR3aa: CASRTYTGELFF
abundance: once; v_gene: TRBV5-4; j_gene: TRBJ1-2; d_gene: -; CDR3nt: TGTGCCAGCACGGCCCAGGGAAACTATGGCTACACCTTC; CDR3aa: CASTAQGNYGYTF
abundance: -; v_gene: TRBV20-1; j_gene: TRBJ1-1; d_gene: -; CDR3nt: TGCAGTGCCCTCCCGGGGACTGAAGCTTTCTTT; CDR3aa: CSALPGTEAFF
abundance: once; v_gene: TRBV18; j_gene: TRBJ2-2; d_gene: -; CDR3nt: TGTGCCAGCTCACCCCGCCTTGGCCTCTTGGACACCGGGGAGCTGTTTTTT; CDR3aa: CASSPRLGLLDTGELFF
abundance: once; v_gene: TRBV2; j_gene: TRBJ1-5; d_gene: -; CDR3nt: TGTGCCAGCAGAGCTACAGGGTATAGCAATCAGCCCCAGCATTTT; CDR3aa: CASRATGYSNQPQHF
abundance: -; v_gene: TRBV7-8; j_gene: TRBJ2-2; d_gene: TRBD2; CDR3nt: TGTGCCAGCAGCTTAGTAGGGACTAGCGGGAAGAACACCGGGGAGCTGTTTTTT; CDR3aa: CASSLVGTSGKNTGELFF
abundance: -; v_gene: TRBV23-1; j_gene: TRBJ2-5; d_gene: TRBD2; CDR3nt: TGCGCCAGCAGTCTCCCGGGACGGGGGGGCGGGAAGACCCAGTACTTC; CDR3aa: CASSLPGRGGGKTQYF
abundance: -; v_gene: TRBV3-1/TRBV3-2; j_gene: TRBJ1-5; d_gene: -; CDR3nt: TGTGCCAGCAGCCGAGGGGGTTCATCGCCCCAGCATTTT; CDR3aa: CASSRGGSSPQHF
abundance: -; v_gene: TRBV6-5; j_gene: TRBJ1-3; d_gene: -; CDR3nt: TGTGCCAGCAGTTACTTAGGGGGAGTCCCTGGAAACACCATATATTTT; CDR3aa: CASSYLGGVPGNTIYF
abundance: -; v_gene: TRBV6-5; j_gene: TRBJ2-5; d_gene: TRBD2; CDR3nt: TGTGCCAGCAGCACAGCGGGGGGGCGGGTAGAGACCCAGTACTTC; CDR3aa: CASSTAGGRVETQYF
abundance: -; v_gene: TRBV19; j_gene: TRBJ2-2; d_gene: TRBD2; CDR3nt: TGTGCCAGTAGTTCTGCGGGGAGGGGCCGAGACACCGGGGAGCTGTTTTTT; CDR3aa: CASSSAGRGRDTGELFF
abundance: -; v_gene: TRBV7-2; j_gene: TRBJ1-5; d_gene: -; CDR3nt: TGTGCCAGCAGCTTAAGCACCGGGGGGAAGCAGCCCCAGCATTTT; CDR3aa: CASSLSTGGKQPQHF
abundance: -; v_gene: TRBV4-3; j_gene: TRBJ2-2; d_gene: TRBD1; CDR3nt: TGCGCCAGCAGCCAAAGATTGGACAGGGAGTTCACCGGGGAGCTGTTTTTT; CDR3aa: CASSQRLDREFTGELFF
abundance: -; v_gene: TRBV11-3; j_gene: TRBJ2-7; d_gene: TRBD1; CDR3nt: TGTGCCAGCAGCCGCGGACAGGTCGAGCAGTACTTC; CDR3aa: CASSRGQVEQYF
abundance: -; v_gene: TRBV3-1/TRBV3-2; j_gene: TRBJ1-6; d_gene: -; CDR3nt: TGTGCCAGCAGCCAAGGGGTGTCTGGGACTTATAATTCACCCCTCCACTTT; CDR3aa: CASSQGVSGTYNSPLHF
abundance: -; v_gene: TRBV28; j_gene: TRBJ2-7; d_gene: -; CDR3nt: TGTGCCAGCAGTTTACGGGTAGAGCAGTACTTC; CDR3aa: CASSLRVEQYF
abundance: -; v_gene: TRBV9; j_gene: TRBJ2-7; d_gene: -; CDR3nt: TGTGCCAGCAGCCCTCACACCTTTGGAGGCGAGCAGTACTTC; CDR3aa: CASSPHTFGGEQYF
abundance: once; v_gene: TRBV18; j_gene: TRBJ1-4; d_gene: -; CDR3nt: TGTGCCAGCTCACCCTGGGGGGTTGCAACTAATGAAAAACTGTTTTTT; CDR3aa: CASSPWGVATNEKLFF
abundance: once; v_gene: TRBV2; j_gene: TRBJ2-7; d_gene: TRBD1; CDR3nt: TGTGCCAGCAGACCCCCCGGGACAGTCCCTTTCGAGCAGTACTTC; CDR3aa: CASRPPGTVPFEQYF
abundance: -; v_gene: TRBV7-2; j_gene: TRBJ1-5; d_gene: -; CDR3nt: TGTGCCAGCAGCTTAGGAGGGAATAGCAATCAGCCCCAGCATTTT; CDR3aa: CASSLGGNSNQPQHF
abundance: -; v_gene: TRBV28; j_gene: TRBJ2-3; d_gene: TRBD1; CDR3nt: TGTGCCAGCAGGGGACAGGGGAACACAGATACGCAGTATTTT; CDR3aa: CASRGQGNTDTQYF